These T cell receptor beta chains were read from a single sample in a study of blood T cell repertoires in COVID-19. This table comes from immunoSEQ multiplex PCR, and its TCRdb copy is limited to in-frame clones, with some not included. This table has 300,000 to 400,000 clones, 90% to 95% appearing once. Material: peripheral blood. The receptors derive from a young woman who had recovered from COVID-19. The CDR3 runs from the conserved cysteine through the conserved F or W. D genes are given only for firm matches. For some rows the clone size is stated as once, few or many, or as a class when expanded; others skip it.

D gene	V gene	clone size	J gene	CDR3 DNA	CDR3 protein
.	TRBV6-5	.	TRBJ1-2	TGTGCCAGCAGTTACCGGGGGGTTTTTAACTATGGCTACACCTTC	CASSYRGVFNYGYTF
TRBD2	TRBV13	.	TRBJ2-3	TGTGCCAGCAGCTCAACCCCCAGCGGGAGAGGCACAGATACGCAGTATTTT	CASSSTPSGRGTDTQYF
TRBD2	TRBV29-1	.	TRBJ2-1	TGCAGCGTCAGGCGTGGGGGGGACAATGAGCAGTTCTTC	CSVRRGGDNEQFF
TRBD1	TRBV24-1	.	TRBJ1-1	TGTGCCACCAGGGACAGGGGGCTTTCGAACACTGAAGCTTTCTTT	CATRDRGLSNTEAFF
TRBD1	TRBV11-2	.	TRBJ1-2	TGTGCCAGCAGCTCTGCCCAGACAGGGGGCGCGCAGGACTATGGCTACACCTTC	CASSSAQTGGAQDYGYTF
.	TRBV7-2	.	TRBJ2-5	TGTGCCAGCAGCTTTGGACTTTACCAAGAGACCCAGTACTTC	CASSFGLYQETQYF
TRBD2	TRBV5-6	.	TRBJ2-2	TGTGCCAGCAGCTGGCCGGGCCAGCGGGAGGAGAACACCGGGGAGCTGTTTTTT	CASSWPGQREENTGELFF
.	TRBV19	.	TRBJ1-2	TGTGCCAGTAGTACCTCCGGAACAGGTAACGGCTACACCTTC	CASSTSGTGNGYTF
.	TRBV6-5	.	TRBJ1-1	TGTGCCAGCAGAGCCCAGGGATGGGAGGATGAAGCTTTCTTT	CASRAQGWEDEAFF
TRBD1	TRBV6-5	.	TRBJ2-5	TGTGCCAGCAGTCGGACAGGGAAAGAGACCCAGTACTTC	CASSRTGKETQYF
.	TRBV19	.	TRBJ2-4	TGTGCCAGTAGTCAGGTTAAAATGAACATTCAGTACTTC	CASSQVKMNIQYF
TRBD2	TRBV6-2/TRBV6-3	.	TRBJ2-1	TGTGCCAGCAGTTTGCTAGCGGAGCTTTACAATGAGCAGTTCTTC	CASSLLAELYNEQFF
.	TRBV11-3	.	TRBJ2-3	TGTGCCAGCAGCCCCGGAGGGAGCACAGATACGCAGTATTTT	CASSPGGSTDTQYF
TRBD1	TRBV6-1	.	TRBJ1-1	TGTGCCAGCAGTGAACCGGGACAGGGTATCACTGAAGCTTTCTTT	CASSEPGQGITEAFF
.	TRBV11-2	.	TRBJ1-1	TGTGCCAGCAGCCCCTTCTCAGACGGGATGAACACTGAAGCTTTCTTT	CASSPFSDGMNTEAFF
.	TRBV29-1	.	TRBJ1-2	TGCAGCGTTGATCGCACAGACAACTATGGCTACACCTTC	CSVDRTDNYGYTF
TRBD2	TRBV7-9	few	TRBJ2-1	TGTGCCAGCAGCTGGTCTGGCGGGAGCTCCTACAATGAGCAGTTCTTC	CASSWSGGSSYNEQFF
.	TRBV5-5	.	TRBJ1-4	TGTGCCAGCAGCTTATTGGGCACCGAGGGTGAAAAACTGTTTTTT	CASSLLGTEGEKLFF
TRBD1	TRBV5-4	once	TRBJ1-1	TGTGCCAGCAGCTTGGCACGGACAGGGGGCACTGAAGCTTTCTTT	CASSLARTGGTEAFF
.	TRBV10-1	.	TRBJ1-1	TGCGCCAGCAGTGACGGGGGGGCGAACACTGAAGCTTTCTTT	CASSDGGANTEAFF
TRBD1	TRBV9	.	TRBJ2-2	TGTGCCAGCAGCGTCCTGACAGGGGCGGGCACCGGGGAGCTGTTTTTT	CASSVLTGAGTGELFF
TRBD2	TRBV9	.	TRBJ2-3	TGTGCCAGCAGCCCAGGACTAGCGGGGAGCACAGATACGCAGTATTTT	CASSPGLAGSTDTQYF
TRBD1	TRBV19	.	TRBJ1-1	TGTGCCAGTAGCCCCTGGACAGGAGAGAACACTGAAGCTTTCTTT	CASSPWTGENTEAFF
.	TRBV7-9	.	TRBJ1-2	TGTGCCAGCAGTCCTAGATACGATGGCGGGGGCTACACCTTC	CASSPRYDGGGYTF
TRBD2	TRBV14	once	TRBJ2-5	TGTGCCAGCAGCCGTATAATAGGGACTAGCGGGATAATGGGAGAGACCCAGTACTTC	CASSRIIGTSGIMGETQYF
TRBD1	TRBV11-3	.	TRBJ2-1	TGTGCCAGCAGGAAACAGGGGGTGAGTTGGTATGAGCAGTTCTTC	CASRKQGVSWYEQFF
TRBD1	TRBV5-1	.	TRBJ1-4	TGCGCCAGCAGCGAAATGGGGGGACAGAATGAAAAACTGTTTTTT	CASSEMGGQNEKLFF
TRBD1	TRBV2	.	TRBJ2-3	TGTGCCAGCAGTGGGGACAGGTCGCCAACAGATACGCAGTATTTT	CASSGDRSPTDTQYF
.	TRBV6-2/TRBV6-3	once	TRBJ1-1	TGTGCCAGCAGTTACCCAGGGAACACTGAAGCTTTCTTT	CASSYPGNTEAFF
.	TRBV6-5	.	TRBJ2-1	TGTGCCAGCAGCCGCGGGGTGGATGAGCAGTTCTTC	CASSRGVDEQFF
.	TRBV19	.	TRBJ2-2	TGTGCCACCCTAGTAGGGGTTTCCGGGGAGCTGTTTTTT	CATLVGVSGELFF
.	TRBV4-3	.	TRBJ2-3	TGCGCCAGCAGCCAAGACAGGGATCGAGCAGGAGATACGCAGTATTTT	CASSQDRDRAGDTQYF
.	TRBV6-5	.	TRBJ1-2	TGTGCCAGCAGTCCCGGCAGGGCATCCTTGGACACCTTC	CASSPGRASLDTF
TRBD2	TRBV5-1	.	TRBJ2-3	TGCGCCAGCAGCTTCGCCTCCGGGACTAGCGGGACCCCAGATACGCAGTATTTT	CASSFASGTSGTPDTQYF
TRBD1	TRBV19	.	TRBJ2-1	TGTGCCAGTACCCAGAATACAGGGGTCCCCTACAATGAGCAGTTCTTC	CASTQNTGVPYNEQFF
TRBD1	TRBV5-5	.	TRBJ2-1	TGTGCCAGCAGCCCCGGGACAGGGGCCTACAATGAGCAGTTCTTC	CASSPGTGAYNEQFF
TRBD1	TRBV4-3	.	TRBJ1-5	TGCGCCAGCAGCCAAGCCAGGGGGAACAATCAGCCCCAGCATTTT	CASSQARGNNQPQHF
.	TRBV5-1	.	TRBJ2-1	TGCGCCAGCAGCTTGGTGAGGAACACTTACAATGAGCAGTTCTTC	CASSLVRNTYNEQFF
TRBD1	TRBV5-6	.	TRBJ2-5	TGTGCCAGCAGTGCTACAGGGGGTCAAGAGACCCAGTACTTC	CASSATGGQETQYF
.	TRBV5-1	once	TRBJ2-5	TGCGCCAGCAGCTTGGGTTTCTCGGCGGAAGAGACCCAGTACTTC	CASSLGFSAEETQYF
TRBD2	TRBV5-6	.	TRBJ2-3	TGTGCCAGCAGCTCCCTAGCGGGAGTAGTCGCAGATACGCAGTATTTT	CASSSLAGVVADTQYF
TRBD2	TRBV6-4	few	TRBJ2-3	TGTGCCAGCAGTGTGGACGGGAGGCGCACAGATACGCAGTATTTT	CASSVDGRRTDTQYF
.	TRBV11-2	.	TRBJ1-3	TGTGCCAGCAGCATTCAAGCCTTTGTGGCTGGAAACACCATATATTTT	CASSIQAFVAGNTIYF
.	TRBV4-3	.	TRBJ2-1	TGCGCCAGCAGCCAAGATAGGCTAGGCTCCTACAATGAGCAGTTCTTC	CASSQDRLGSYNEQFF
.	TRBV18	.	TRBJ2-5	TGTGCCAGCTCACCTTCCCGAGAGACCCAGTACTTC	CASSPSRETQYF
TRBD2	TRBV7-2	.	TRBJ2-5	TGTGCCAGCAGCCAAACTAGCGGGGCGCTCCAAGAGACCCAGTACTTC	CASSQTSGALQETQYF
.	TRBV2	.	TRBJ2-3	TGTGCCAGCAGAGGCTGGGACTCGAGCACAGATACGCAGTATTTT	CASRGWDSSTDTQYF
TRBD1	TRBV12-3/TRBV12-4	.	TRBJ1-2	TGTGCCAGCAGGCCTGGACAGGGGGCGGGCTACACCTTC	CASRPGQGAGYTF
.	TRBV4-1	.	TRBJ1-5	TGCGCCAGCAGCCAAGGGCAGGGCTCGGCTCAGCCCCAGCATTTT	CASSQGQGSAQPQHF
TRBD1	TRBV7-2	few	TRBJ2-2	TGTGCCAGCAGCCCCGACCAGGGGGACGGGGAGCTGTTTTTT	CASSPDQGDGELFF
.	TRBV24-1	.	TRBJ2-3	TGTGCCACCAGTGATTTTAGGGGGAGTTACACAGATACGCAGTATTTT	CATSDFRGSYTDTQYF
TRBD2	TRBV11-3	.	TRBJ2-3	TGTGCCAGCAGCTCCCCGTTAGTAGCGGGAGCCCTCACAGATACGCAGTATTTT	CASSSPLVAGALTDTQYF
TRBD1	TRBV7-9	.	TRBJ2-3	TGTGCCAGCAGCTCCCTCCTGGGGACAGGTAGCACAGATACGCAGTATTTT	CASSSLLGTGSTDTQYF
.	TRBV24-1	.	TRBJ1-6	TGTGCCACCAGTGGATCCGGTGGTTCACCCCTCCACTTT	CATSGSGGSPLHF
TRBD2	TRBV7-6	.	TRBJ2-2	TGTGCCAGCAGCCCTCGTGGACTAGCGGGAGGGCGCACCGGGGAGCTGTTTTTT	CASSPRGLAGGRTGELFF